One sample yielded the 7 T cell receptor beta chains listed below, sequenced in a study of T cells in Graves' hyperthyroidism and ophthalmopathy. Amplified TCR beta CDR3 regions came from RNA transcripts. HTBI primers were used for first-round RT-PCR of the TCR CDR3. Each CDR3 protein is one row after TCRdb ran MiXCR on the multiplex PCR reads. The sample contains approximately 570,000 distinct CDR3 sequences, about 20% of which appear only once. Input material: blood. The receptor set was obtained from a man aged 40-49 years with Graves' ophthalmopathy.

This clonotype was seen ten or more times. The gene calls are TRBV2 and TRBJ2-7, with D uncertain. V lost 3 bases to trimming and J lost 7 bases, with 13 bases between them. The germline V gene encodes CDR1 SNHLY and CDR2 FYNNEI. The CDR3 is 13 amino acids. CDR3: CASSDGRPVEQYF. DNA of the CDR3: TGTGCCAGCAGTGATGGCAGGCCAGTGGAGCAGTACTTC.

The table lists this clonotype with many counts. V is TRBV2 and J is TRBJ2-3; tentatively, D is TRBD1 (7 bases). The CDR3 runs to 16 residues. Germline-derived CDR1 and CDR2 are SNHLY and FYNNEI. The V gene lost 5 bases and the J gene lost 0 bases, with 15 bases spanning the gap. CDR3 bases: TGTGCCAGCAGTCAACAGGGGACTCCTAGCACAGATACGCAGTATTTT. Protein sequence: CASSQQGTPSTDTQYF.

This clonotype was seen ten or more times. The CDR3 DNA reads as TGCGCCAGCACTCAGGACAGGGGCGGCTATGGCTACACCTTC. This sequence encodes CASTQDRGGYGYTF. The J gene is TRBJ1-2, the V gene TRBV10-1; 9 nucleotides agree with TRBD1. This CDR3 has 14 residues. Germline assignment: CDR1 WNHNN and CDR2 SYGVQD (reference sequence). Trimming at V came to 7 bases and at J to 4 bases, leaving 7 bases not matched to a gene.

This chain joins TRBV5-5 and TRBJ2-7; the D is unclear. Germline CDR1 reads SGHKS; CDR2 reads YYEKEE (reference sequence). The CDR3 runs 13 residues. Trimming removed 0 bases at V and 4 bases at J, with 8 bases between. CDR3 DNA sequence: TGTGCCAGCAGCTTGGTGGGCTTTTACGAGCAGTACTTC. Its protein is CASSLVGFYEQYF. The full variable domain, its missing parts supplied by reference TRBV5-5 and TRBJ2-7, is DAGVTQSPTHLIKTRGQQVTLRCSPISGHKSVSWYQQVLGQGPQFIFQYYEKEERGRGNFPDRFSARQFPNYSSELNVNALLLGDSALYLCASSLVGFYEQYFGPGTRLTVT.

Ten or more counts support this clonotype. The chain joins TRBV6-2 or TRBV6-3 to TRBJ2-5, with TRBD2 matching 9 bases. The CDR3 covers 16 residues. Per the germline V gene, CDR1 is MNHEY and CDR2 is SVGEGT. Trimming at V came to 5 bases and at J to 0 bases, leaving 7 bases not matched to a gene. CDR3 sequence reads: CASSQLAGLYQETQYF. CDR3 in DNA: TGTGCCAGCAGTCAACTAGCGGGCTTATACCAAGAGACCCAGTACTTC.

This clonotype was seen once. The rearrangement links TRBV18 to TRBJ2-3, with D perhaps TRBD2 (6 bases). The V gene's germline CDR1 is KGHSH and CDR2 LQKENI. This CDR3 contains 15 residues. V was pared by 4 bases and J by 0 bases, with 11 bases between. CDR3 residues: CASSRGTLSTDTQYF. The CDR3 region has the DNA TGTGCCAGCTCACGCGGGACCCTTAGCACAGATACGCAGTATTTT.

This chain uses TRBV20-1 with TRBJ1-5; 9 bases map to TRBD1. The CDR3 covers 15 residues. V trimming: 0 bases; J trimming: 7 bases; junction bases outside the gene matches: 7. Germline V gene data show CDR1 as DFQATT and CDR2 as SNEGSKA (reference sequence). As DNA, the CDR3 is TGCAGTGCTAGAGATCAGGGACAGGGACCCCAGCCCCAGCATTTT. Translation gives CSARDQGQGPQPQHF.